The T cell receptor (beta chain) described here comes from a study of beta chain features in type 1 diabetes. Findings and caveats of the study: Shorter templates might be favored by PCR, equally in patients and controls. In all four CD4+ subsets, TCRB CDR3 length was significantly, moderately reduced in type 1 diabetes.

Since all of the isolated RNA was reverse transcribed, expressed TCRB transcripts were what got sequenced. Data came from immunoSEQ multiplex PCR; TCRdb stores just in-frame clones and leaves some out. This sample has fewer than 15,000 clones, with 35% to 55% found just once. The authors obtained over 98% purity in all sorted populations. V shed 5 bases and J 3 bases; nucleotides not matched to a gene: 8. The CDR3 loop spans 15 amino acids. Germline values: CDR1 MDHEN, CDR2 SYDVKM. For this clone: The antigen is unknown.

Material for sequencing was stem cell memory CD4+ T cells from blood. The rearrangement links TRBV28 to TRBJ2-3, with 7 bases fitting TRBD2. This TCR came from a man aged 18-30 years in good health. The CDR3 protein is CASSLGGPQTDTQYF. CDR3 nucleotides: TGTGCCAGCAGTCTGGGAGGGCCCCAGACAGATACGCAGTATTTT.